There are many counts of the clone carrying this TCR beta chain. The data stem from a study of human T cells and chemical hapten exposure. The time point: pre-sensitization, week 0. Specified treatment: therapeutic diphenylcyclopropenone sensitization with weekly scalp DPC. It was from unfractionated whole blood that total RNA was extracted. Trimming removed 5 bases at V and 5 bases at J, with 20 bases between. This CDR3 is 16 amino acids long. One entry per CDR3 protein results from TCRdb running MiXCR on the RACE reads. The data contain 99,000 or so distinct CDR3 sequences, 10% to 13% of them singletons.

This receptor was identified in a woman aged 60-75 years with alopecia areata. Some clones in this sample may be carry-over from other donors' samples. Here the sequenced sample was whole blood, taken in connection with sensitization to the hapten diphenylcyclopropenone (DPC). The chain carries TRBV12-3 or TRBV12-4 and TRBJ2-3, with D perhaps being TRBD1 or TRBD2 (5 bases each). The CDR3 loop reads CASSRPGRSLRDTQYF. In nucleotides, the CDR3 is TGTGCCAGCAGTCGCCCGGGACGGTCATTAAGAGATACGCAGTATTTT.